This T cell receptor (beta chain) came from a study of blood T cells in healthy people across ages (dated by TCRdb to about 2015). In the study overall: In model experiments, template switching captured about one uniquely barcoded TCR beta cDNA molecule for every two T cells. Using deep sequencing normalized with unique cDNA molecular identifiers, the study measured how TCR beta repertoire diversity changes with age. The donors were split into four age groups: young (average 16 years), middle-aged (around 40), aged (approximately 59) and long-lived (about 74). To avoid experimental bias, donors of different ages were randomly spread across the sequencing lanes. Using the same blood draw, the study looked at two additional independent replicas of 1 million unique cDNA reads for two donors, one aged 18 to 30 and the other aged 80 or older.

At the junction V is shortened by 0 bases and J by 5 bases, with 20 bases in between. CDR1 SGHRS and CDR2 YFSETQ were looked up in the germline V gene. Including the terminal cysteine and phenylalanine, the CDR3 comprises 17 residues. The kept DNA is CDR3 alone, 51 bases in frame from the first base. Points the paper makes about the study in general: Bulk unsorted PBMC profiling prevented conclusive comparison of naive and antigen-experienced compartments. Donor CMV infection status was unknown, potentially confounding age-related changes in expanded clonotypes. There was a strong correlation between observed TCR beta diversity and the percentage of naive T cells measured by flow cytometry. Estimates of total diversity based on one million sequenced T cells were regarded as lower bounds and as underestimates. Observed TCR beta diversity per million T cells fell roughly linearly with age, and a significant reduction was already apparent by age roughly 40. Compared with the aged group, more naive CD4+ T cells, fewer expanded clones and increased TCR diversity were shown by the long-lived group, suggesting age selection.

The roughly 39 donors, aged roughly 6 to 100 years, were systemically healthy Caucasian individuals from Russia. Each donor gave around 9 milliliters of peripheral blood, collected into EDTA-treated Vacutainer tubes. PBMCs were isolated by Ficoll-Paque density-gradient centrifugation, with at least 6.5 million obtained per sample. Trizol reagent was used to extract total RNA from the PBMCs, yielding at least 5 micrograms per sample. Naive CD45RAhigh/CD27high T cell percentages were measured by flow cytometry on a PBMC aliquot from every donor. The library was generated by 5' RACE. Reads for this sample came from an Illumina HiSeq 2500. A second PCR of roughly 7 to 12 cycles was run with a J-beta primer mix and a sample-barcoded 5' primer. A template-switch 5' adaptor carrying 12 random nucleotides introduced a unique molecular identifier onto each TCR beta cDNA molecule. Each sample yielded at least 2.5 million CDR3-containing paired-end reads. All of the RNA was converted into first-strand cDNA using the Mint cDNA synthesis kit, with a TRBC-specific oligonucleotide serving as the primer. Following uracil-DNA glycosylase treatment, all cDNA underwent a first 18-cycle PCR with the universal primers M1SS and BC2_uni_R. The paper's processing steps were these. Each sample was normalized by randomly selecting 1 million high-quality reads, each carrying a distinct molecular identifier. Instead of being binned into consensus sequences, reads that shared molecular identifiers were thrown out. MiTCR, set to a Q25 quality threshold and the strictest error-elimination algorithm, was used for CDR3 identification, clonotype clustering and error correction. A nonparametric unseen species model with Euler transformation was used to estimate lower-bound total TCR beta diversity. Clones were called with MiXCR by TCRdb after fastp trimmed the public reads at Q25, and only in-frame beta chains were retained. Every CDR3 protein is listed once, alongside the most common genes and DNA of its rows. TCRdb, not the original authors, processed these V and J calls. The sample includes around 620,000 distinct CDR3 sequences, with 25% to 30% observed a single time. The top ten clones comprise roughly 20% of the sample.

Comment on this clonotype: The specificity of this receptor is unknown. It has no much larger one-base neighbor in the sample; base qualities were not kept.

The sequencing sample was made of blood. The chain couples TRBV5-1 to TRBJ2-5; the D segment could be TRBD2, given 6 matching bases. The TCR comes from a woman in her sixties or seventies in good health. The nucleotide sequence is TGCGCCAGCAGCTTGGGAGCTGTTGCGGGGTCGGGGGAGACCCAGTACTTC. Its protein is CASSLGAVAGSGETQYF. Joined to the reference TRBV5-1 and TRBJ2-5 proteins, this CDR3 gives the full variable domain: KAGVTQTPRYLIKTRGQQVTLSCSPISGHRSVSWYQQTPGQGLQFLFEYFSETQRNKGNFPGRFSGRQFSNSRSEMNVSTLELGDSALYLCASSLGAVAGSGETQYFGPGTRLLVL.